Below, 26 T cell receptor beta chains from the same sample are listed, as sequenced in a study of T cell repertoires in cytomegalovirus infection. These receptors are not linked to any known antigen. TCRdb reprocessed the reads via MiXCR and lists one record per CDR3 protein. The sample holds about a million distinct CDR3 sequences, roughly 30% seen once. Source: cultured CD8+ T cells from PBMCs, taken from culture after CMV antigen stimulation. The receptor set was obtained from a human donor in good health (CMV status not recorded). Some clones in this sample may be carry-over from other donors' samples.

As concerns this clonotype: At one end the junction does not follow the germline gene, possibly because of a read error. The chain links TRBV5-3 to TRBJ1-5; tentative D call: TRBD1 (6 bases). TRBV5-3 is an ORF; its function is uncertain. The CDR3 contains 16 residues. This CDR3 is CASSLGGGGTGQPQHF. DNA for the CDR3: TGTGCCAGCAGCTTGGGGGGCGGGGGGACCGGTCAGCCCCAGCATTTT.

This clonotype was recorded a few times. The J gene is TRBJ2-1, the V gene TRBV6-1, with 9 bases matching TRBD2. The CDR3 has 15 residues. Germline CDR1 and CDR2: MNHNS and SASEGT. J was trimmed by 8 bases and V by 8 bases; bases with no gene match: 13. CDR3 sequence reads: CASRKGAGGLYEQFF. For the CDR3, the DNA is TGTGCCAGCCGTAAGGGTGCGGGGGGGCTGTATGAGCAGTTCTTC.

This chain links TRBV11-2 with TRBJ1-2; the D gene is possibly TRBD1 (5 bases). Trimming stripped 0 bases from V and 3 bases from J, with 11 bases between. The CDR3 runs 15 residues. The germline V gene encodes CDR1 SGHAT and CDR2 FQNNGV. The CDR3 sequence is CASSLDKGTDYGYTF. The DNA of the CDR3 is TGTGCCAGCAGCTTAGATAAGGGGACGGACTATGGCTACACCTTC.

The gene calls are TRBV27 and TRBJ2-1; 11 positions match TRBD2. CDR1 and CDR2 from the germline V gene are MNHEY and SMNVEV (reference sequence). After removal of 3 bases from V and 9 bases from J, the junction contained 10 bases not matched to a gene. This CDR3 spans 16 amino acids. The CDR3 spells CASSLGLAGGFGEQFF. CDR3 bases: TGTGCCAGCAGTTTGGGGCTAGCGGGGGGTTTTGGTGAGCAGTTCTTC.

As DNA, the CDR3 is TGTGCCAGTAGTACCAGGACAGGGGAGGGCAATGAGCAGTTCTTC. Its translation: CASSTRTGEGNEQFF. The V and J genes are TRBV19 and TRBJ2-1; TRBD1 agrees at 9 bases. The CDR3 runs to 15 residues. Germline V gene lookup returns CDR1 LNHDA and CDR2 SQIVND (reference sequence). Germline trimming cut 4 bases from V and 6 bases from J; bases unmatched to any gene: 7.

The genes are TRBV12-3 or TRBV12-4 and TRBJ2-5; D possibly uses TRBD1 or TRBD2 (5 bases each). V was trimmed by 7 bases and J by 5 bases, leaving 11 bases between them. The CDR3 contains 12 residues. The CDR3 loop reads CASTEGMETQYF. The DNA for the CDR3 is TGTGCCAGCACTGAGGGGATGGAGACCCAGTACTTC.

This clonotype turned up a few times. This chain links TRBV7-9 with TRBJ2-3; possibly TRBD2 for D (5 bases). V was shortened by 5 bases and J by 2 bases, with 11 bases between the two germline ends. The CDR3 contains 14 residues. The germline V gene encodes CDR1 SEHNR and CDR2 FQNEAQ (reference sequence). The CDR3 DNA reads TGTGCCAGCAGCACCGGGATTGACACAGATACGCAGTATTTT. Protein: CASSTGIDTDTQYF.

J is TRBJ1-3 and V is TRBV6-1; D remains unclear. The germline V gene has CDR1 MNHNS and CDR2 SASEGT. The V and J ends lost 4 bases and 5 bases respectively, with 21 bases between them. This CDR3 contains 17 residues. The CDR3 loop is CASSGRNRSGLRNTIYF. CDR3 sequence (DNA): TGTGCCAGCAGTGGGCGAAATAGATCAGGCCTCCGAAACACCATATATTTT.

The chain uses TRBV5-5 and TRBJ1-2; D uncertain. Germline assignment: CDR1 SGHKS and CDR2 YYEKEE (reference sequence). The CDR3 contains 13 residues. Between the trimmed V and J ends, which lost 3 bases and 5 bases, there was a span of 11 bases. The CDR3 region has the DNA TGTGCCAGCAGCTCCAAAGGCTATTATGGCTACACCTTC. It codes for CASSSKGYYGYTF.

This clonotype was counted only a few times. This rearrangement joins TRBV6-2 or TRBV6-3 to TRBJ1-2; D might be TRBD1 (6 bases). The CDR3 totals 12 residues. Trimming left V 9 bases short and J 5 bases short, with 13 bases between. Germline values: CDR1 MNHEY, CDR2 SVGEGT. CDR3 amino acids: CASTGHRYGYTF. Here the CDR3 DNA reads TGTGCCAGTACGGGACACCGATATGGCTACACCTTC.

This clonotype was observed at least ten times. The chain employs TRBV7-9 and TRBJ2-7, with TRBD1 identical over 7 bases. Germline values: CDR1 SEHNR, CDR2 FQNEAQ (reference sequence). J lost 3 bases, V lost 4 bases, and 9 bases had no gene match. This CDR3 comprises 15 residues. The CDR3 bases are TGTGCCAGCAGCTCCGCCGACAGGGTAGGCTACGAGCAGTACGTC. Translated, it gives CASSSADRVGYEQYV.

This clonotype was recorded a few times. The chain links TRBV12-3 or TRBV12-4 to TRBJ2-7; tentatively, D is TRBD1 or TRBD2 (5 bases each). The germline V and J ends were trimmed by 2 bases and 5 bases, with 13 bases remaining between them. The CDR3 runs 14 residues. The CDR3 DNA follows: TGTGCCAGCAGTTTAAGAGGGGACGCCCACGAGCAGTACTTC. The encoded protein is CASSLRGDAHEQYF.

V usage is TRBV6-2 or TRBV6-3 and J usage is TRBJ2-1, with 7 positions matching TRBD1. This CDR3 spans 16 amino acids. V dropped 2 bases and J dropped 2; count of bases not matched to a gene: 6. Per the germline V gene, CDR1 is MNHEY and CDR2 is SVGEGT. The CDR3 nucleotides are TGTGCCAGCAGTTACCAGGGGGATGTAACCTACAATGAGCAGTTCTTC. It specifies CASSYQGDVTYNEQFF.

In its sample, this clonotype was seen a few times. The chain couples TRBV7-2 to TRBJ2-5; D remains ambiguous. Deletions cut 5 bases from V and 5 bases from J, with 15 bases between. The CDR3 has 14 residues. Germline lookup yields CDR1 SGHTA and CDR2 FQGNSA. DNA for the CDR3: TGTGCCAGCAGCCCAGAGTTGGGCCCGGAGACCCAGTACTTC. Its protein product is CASSPELGPETQYF.

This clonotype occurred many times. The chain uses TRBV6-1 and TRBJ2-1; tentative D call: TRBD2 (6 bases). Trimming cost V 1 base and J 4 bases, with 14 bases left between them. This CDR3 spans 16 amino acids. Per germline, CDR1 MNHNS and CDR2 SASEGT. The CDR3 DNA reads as TGTGCCAGCAGTGAAGTCAGGGACTCCTATTACAATGAGCAGTTCTTC. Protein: CASSEVRDSYYNEQFF.

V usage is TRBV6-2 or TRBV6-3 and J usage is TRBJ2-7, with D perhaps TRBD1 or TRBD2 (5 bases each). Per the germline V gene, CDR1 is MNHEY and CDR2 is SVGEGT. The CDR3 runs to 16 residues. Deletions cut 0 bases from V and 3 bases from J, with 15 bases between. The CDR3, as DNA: TGTGCCAGCAGTTACTCGAAAAGGGACGGAGACTACGAGCAGTACTTC. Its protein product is CASSYSKRDGDYEQYF.

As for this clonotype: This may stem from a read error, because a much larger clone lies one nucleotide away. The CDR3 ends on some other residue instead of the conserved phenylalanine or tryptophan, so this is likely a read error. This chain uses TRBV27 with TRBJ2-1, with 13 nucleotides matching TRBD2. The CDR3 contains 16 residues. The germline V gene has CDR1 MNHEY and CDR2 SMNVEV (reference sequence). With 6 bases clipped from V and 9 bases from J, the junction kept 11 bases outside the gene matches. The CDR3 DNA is TGTGCCAGCAGCGTGGCCGGGACTAGCGGGGTCAGTGAGCAGTTCTGC. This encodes CASSVAGTSGVSEQFC.

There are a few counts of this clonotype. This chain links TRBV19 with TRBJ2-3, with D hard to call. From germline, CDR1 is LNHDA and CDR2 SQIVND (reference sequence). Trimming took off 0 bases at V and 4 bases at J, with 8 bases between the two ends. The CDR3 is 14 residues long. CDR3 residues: CASSIEPGPDTQYF. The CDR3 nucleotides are TGTGCCAGTAGTATAGAACCGGGCCCAGATACGCAGTATTTT. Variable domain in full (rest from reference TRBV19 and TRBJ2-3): DGGITQSPKYLFRKEGQNVTLSCEQNLNHDAMYWYRQDPGQGLRLIYYSQIVNDFQKGDIAEGYSVSREKKESFPLTVTSAQKNPTAFYLCASSIEPGPDTQYFGPGTRLTVL.

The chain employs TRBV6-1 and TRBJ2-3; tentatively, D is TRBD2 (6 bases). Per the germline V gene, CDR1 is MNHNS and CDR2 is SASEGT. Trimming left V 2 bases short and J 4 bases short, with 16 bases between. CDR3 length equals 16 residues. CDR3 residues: CASSELPSVFADTQYF. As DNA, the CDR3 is TGTGCCAGCAGTGAACTGCCTAGCGTGTTCGCAGATACGCAGTATTTT.

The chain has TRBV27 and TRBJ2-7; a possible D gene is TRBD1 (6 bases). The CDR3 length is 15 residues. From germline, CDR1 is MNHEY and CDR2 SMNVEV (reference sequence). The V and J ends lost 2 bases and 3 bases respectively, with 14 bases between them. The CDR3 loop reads CASSLEGDIYYEQYF. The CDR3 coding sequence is TGTGCCAGCAGTTTAGAGGGGGACATATACTACGAGCAGTACTTC.

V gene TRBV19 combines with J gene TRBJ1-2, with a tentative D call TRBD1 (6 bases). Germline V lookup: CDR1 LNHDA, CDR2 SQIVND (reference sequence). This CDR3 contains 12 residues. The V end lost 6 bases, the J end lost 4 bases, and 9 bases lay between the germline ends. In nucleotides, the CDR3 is TGTGCCAGTAGACAGGGAGCCTATGGCTACACCTTC. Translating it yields CASRQGAYGYTF. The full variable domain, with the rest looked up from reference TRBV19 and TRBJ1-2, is DGGITQSPKYLFRKEGQNVTLSCEQNLNHDAMYWYRQDPGQGLRLIYYSQIVNDFQKGDIAEGYSVSREKKESFPLTVTSAQKNPTAFYLCASRQGAYGYTFGSGTRLTVV.

DNA of the CDR3: TGTGCCAGCAGTTTAGCTCGGAACCGCGGGGAAAAACTGTTTTTT. Its translation: CASSLARNRGEKLFF. The chain employs TRBV12-3 or TRBV12-4 and TRBJ1-4, with D unresolved. The CDR3 is 15 amino acids. Trimming left V 0 bases short and J 8 bases short, with 13 bases between.

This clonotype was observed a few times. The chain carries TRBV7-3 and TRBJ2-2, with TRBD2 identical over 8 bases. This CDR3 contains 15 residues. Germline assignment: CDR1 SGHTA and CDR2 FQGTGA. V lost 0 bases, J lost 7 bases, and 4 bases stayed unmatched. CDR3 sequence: CASSLTRTSLGELFF. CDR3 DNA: TGTGCCAGCAGCTTAACCCGGACTAGCCTCGGGGAGCTGTTTTTT.

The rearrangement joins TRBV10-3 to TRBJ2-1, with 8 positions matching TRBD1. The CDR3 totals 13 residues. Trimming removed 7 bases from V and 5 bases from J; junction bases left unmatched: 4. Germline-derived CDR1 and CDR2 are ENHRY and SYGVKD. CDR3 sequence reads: CAITMTGDNEQFF. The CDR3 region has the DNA TGTGCCATCACTATGACAGGGGACAATGAGCAGTTCTTC.

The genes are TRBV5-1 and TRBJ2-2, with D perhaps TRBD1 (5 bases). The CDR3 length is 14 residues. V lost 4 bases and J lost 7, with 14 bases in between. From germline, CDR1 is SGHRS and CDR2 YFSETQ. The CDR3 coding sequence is TGCGCCAGCAGCACTTTGGGGCGTAACGGGGAGCTGTTTTTT. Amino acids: CASSTLGRNGELFF.

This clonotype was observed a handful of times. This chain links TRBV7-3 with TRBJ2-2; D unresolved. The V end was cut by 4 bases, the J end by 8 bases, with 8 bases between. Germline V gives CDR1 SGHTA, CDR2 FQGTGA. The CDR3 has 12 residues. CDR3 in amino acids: CASSSILGELFF. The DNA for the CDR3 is TGTGCCAGCAGCTCCATCCTAGGGGAGCTGTTTTTT.